The 23 T cell receptor beta chains presented below share a single source sample, sequenced in a study of cytomegalovirus exposure and HLA in healthy donors. The PCR ran on 60 Vbeta and 13 Jbeta primers. Profiling relied on immunoSEQ multiplex PCR, and the TCRdb table lists in-frame clones only, not all of them. The data show just over 200,000 clones, about 81% seen once. The sequencing input was PBMCs. The source is a woman aged 40 to 50 in good health and CMV-seronegative.

The chain employs TRBV5-1 and TRBJ2-3; the match to TRBD2 covers 14 bases. Germline CDR1 reads SGHRS; CDR2 reads YFSETQ. V lost 4 bases to trimming and J lost 2 bases; unmatched junction nucleotides: 6. This CDR3 is 17 amino acids long. In DNA, the CDR3 is TGCGCCAGCAGCCCCCCGGGACTAGCGGGAGCCACAGATACGCAGTATTTT. It yields the protein CASSPPGLAGATDTQYF.

This clone was recorded only once. This rearrangement joins TRBV6-4 to TRBJ1-3; 7 bases line up with TRBD1. The CDR3 is made up of 17 amino acids. Germline-derived CDR1 and CDR2 are MRHNA and SNTAGT. V lost 3 bases to trimming and J lost 0 bases; unmatched junction nucleotides: 8. The CDR3 region is CASSELRDSYSGNTIYF. CDR3 DNA sequence: TGTGCCAGCAGTGAACTAAGGGACAGCTACTCTGGAAACACCATATATTTT.

CDR3 in amino acids: CASSLGAYNEQFF. The CDR3 DNA sequence: TGTGCCAGCAGCCTCGGGGCCTACAATGAGCAGTTCTTC. The V call is TRBV7-7, the J call TRBJ2-1; perhaps TRBD2 as D (5 bases). Germline CDR1 and CDR2: SSHAT and FNYEAQ (reference sequence). The CDR3 spans 13 residues. V lost 5 bases and J lost 2, with 7 bases in between.

The gene calls are TRBV5-8 and TRBJ1-1; 7 bases are shared with TRBD1. The J segment lost 2 bases and the V segment lost 3 bases, leaving 1 base of the junction unmatched. Germline V gene lookup returns CDR1 SGHTS and CDR2 YDEGEE. The CDR3 loop spans 13 amino acids. The CDR3 coding sequence is TGTGCCAGCAGCTACAGGGGAAACACTGAAGCTTTCTTT. Translated: CASSYRGNTEAFF.

This clone appeared a single time. The V and J genes are TRBV2 and TRBJ2-5; D unclear. Germline V CDR1 and CDR2: SNHLY, FYNNEI. There are 11 residues in the CDR3. The V end lost 7 bases, the J end lost 4 bases, and 7 bases lay between the germline ends. This chain's CDR3 is CASMYSETQYF. The CDR3 nucleotides read TGTGCCAGCATGTATTCAGAGACCCAGTACTTC.

The rearrangement uses TRBV27 and TRBJ1-1; D is perhaps TRBD1 (5 bases). This CDR3 is 13 amino acids long. CDR1 MNHEY and CDR2 SMNVEV come from the germline V gene (reference sequence). With 4 bases removed from V and 1 base from J, the gap between germline ends came to 7 bases. The CDR3 DNA sequence: TGTGCCAGCAGTTCTCAGGGGAACACTGAAGCTTTCTTT. It yields the protein CASSSQGNTEAFF.

The V call is TRBV5-1, the J call TRBJ2-7, with TRBD1 identical over 8 bases. Trimming at V came to 5 bases and at J to 4 bases, leaving 14 bases not matched to a gene. This CDR3 region has 16 residues. The germline V gene encodes CDR1 SGHRS and CDR2 YFSETQ. CDR3 protein: CASSSRQGSVDYEQYF. The DNA for the CDR3 is TGCGCCAGCAGTTCCCGACAGGGGTCAGTCGATTACGAGCAGTACTTC.

This chain uses TRBV2 with TRBJ1-2; D ambiguous. Per the germline V gene, CDR1 is SNHLY and CDR2 is FYNNEI. The CDR3 sequence is 11 residues long. Trimming removed 5 bases from V and 2 bases from J, with 3 bases in between. CDR3 protein: CASSLNYGYTF. The CDR3 DNA follows: TGTGCCAGCAGTCTAAACTATGGCTACACCTTC.

CDR3 coding DNA: TGCAGCGTCCAAGGGGCGGGAGAGGTGCAGTATTTT. Its protein is CSVQGAGEVQYF. The V and J genes are TRBV29-1 and TRBJ2-3, with 7 nucleotides matching TRBD2. The V gene end was trimmed by 6 bases and the J gene end by 11 bases; junction bases not matched to a gene: 11. The CDR3 loop spans 12 amino acids. Germline assignment: CDR1 SQVTM and CDR2 ANQGSEA.

This chain uses TRBV28 with TRBJ2-5; maybe TRBD2 (6 bases). V lost 5 bases and J 11 bases, leaving 12 bases between the germline ends. The CDR3 length is 11 residues. Germline assignment: CDR1 MDHEN and CDR2 SYDVKM. CDR3 nucleotide sequence: TGTGCCAGCAGTCCTCTCCGGGAGCAGTACTTC. Its protein product is CASSPLREQYF.

The V call is TRBV30, the J call TRBJ1-2; 7 bases are shared with TRBD1. The length of the CDR3 is 12 residues. Germline CDR1 is GTSNPN and CDR2 is SVGIG (reference sequence). J was trimmed by 6 bases and V by 5 bases; bases with no gene match: 6. CDR3 region: CAWGQVWNGYTF. CDR3 in DNA: TGTGCCTGGGGACAGGTTTGGAATGGCTACACCTTC.

V gene TRBV5-1 combines with J gene TRBJ2-7, with 15 bases lining up with TRBD2. V was pared by 3 bases and J by 6 bases, with 10 bases of the junction left unmatched. Germline V lookup: CDR1 SGHRS, CDR2 YFSETQ. This CDR3 is built from 17 residues. The CDR3 bases are TGCGCCAGCAGCTGGTCGGGACTAGCGGGAGGTCTGCTCGAGCAGTACTTC. It yields the protein CASSWSGLAGGLLEQYF.

The chain has TRBV7-9 and TRBJ1-4, with 7 bases aligning to TRBD1. This CDR3 is built from 18 residues. Germline V lookup: CDR1 SEHNR, CDR2 FQNEAQ (reference sequence). The V gene end was trimmed by 3 bases and the J gene end by 4 bases; junction bases not matched to a gene: 14. CDR3 protein: CASSFSRGRGSGNEKLFF. DNA of the CDR3: TGTGCCAGCAGCTTCTCGAGGGGGCGAGGATCGGGTAATGAAAAACTGTTTTTT.

The gene calls are TRBV19 and TRBJ2-7, with 7 bases that match TRBD1. CDR3 length: 13 residues. Germline V lookup: CDR1 LNHDA, CDR2 SQIVND (reference sequence). The trim removed 8 bases at V and 7 bases at J, leaving 11 bases unmatched. The chain's CDR3 is CASQQQGVGEQYF. The CDR3 DNA follows: TGTGCCAGTCAGCAGCAGGGGGTGGGGGAGCAGTACTTC.

V is TRBV28 and J is TRBJ2-3; maybe TRBD2 (6 bases). CDR3 size: 16 residues. The ends were cut back, 2 bases at V and 4 bases at J, with 16 bases in the middle. CDR1 is MDHEN and CDR2 is SYDVKM in the germline V gene. The CDR3 region is CASSLMPSRESDTQYF. DNA for the CDR3: TGTGCCAGCAGTTTAATGCCAAGTCGGGAGTCAGATACGCAGTATTTT. The whole variable domain, remainder taken from reference TRBV28 and TRBJ2-3, is DVKVTQSSRYLVKRTGEKVFLECVQDMDHENMFWYRQDPGLGLRLIYFSYDVKMKEKGDIPEGYSVSREKKERFSLILESASTNQTSMYLCASSLMPSRESDTQYFGPGTRLTVL.

The chain links TRBV19 to TRBJ2-7, with D tentatively TRBD2 (6 bases). The germline V gene encodes CDR1 LNHDA and CDR2 SQIVND (reference sequence). Trimming cost V 6 bases and J 0 bases, with 9 bases left between them. The length of the CDR3 is 13 residues. This chain's CDR3 is CASSGGSSYEQYF. CDR3 sequence (DNA): TGTGCCAGTAGCGGGGGAAGCTCCTACGAGCAGTACTTC.

V gene TRBV5-1 combines with J gene TRBJ2-5; D may be TRBD2 (6 bases). V was pared by 0 bases and J by 7 bases, with 16 bases between. The V gene's germline CDR1 is SGHRS and CDR2 YFSETQ. This CDR3 has 15 amino acids. Written as DNA, the CDR3 is TGCGCCAGCAGCTTGGTGATTGGACTAAAGGGGACCCAGTACTTC. The encoded protein is CASSLVIGLKGTQYF.

CDR3 sequence: CASSFGTSGRGSYNEQFF. In DNA, the CDR3 is TGTGCCAGCAGCTTCGGGACTAGCGGGAGAGGCTCCTACAATGAGCAGTTCTTC. V gene TRBV7-8 combines with J gene TRBJ2-1, with 14 bases fitting TRBD2. Germline V gene lookup returns CDR1 SGHVS and CDR2 FQNEAQ. V trimming: 3 bases; J trimming: 0 bases; junction bases outside the gene matches: 4. The CDR3 totals 18 residues.

The rearrangement links TRBV19 to TRBJ2-3; D perhaps matches TRBD1 (6 bases). The V and J ends lost 1 base and 9 bases respectively, with 17 bases between them. The CDR3 length is 15 residues. Germline V lookup: CDR1 LNHDA, CDR2 SQIVND (reference sequence). DNA of the CDR3: TGTGCCAGTAGTATAGGTACCTTAGACCAGGGGACGCAGTATTTT. It translates to CASSIGTLDQGTQYF.

DNA of the CDR3: TGTGCCAGCAGCCCGGGACTTTCCCCAGATACGCAGTATTTT. The encoded protein is CASSPGLSPDTQYF. This chain links TRBV5-6 with TRBJ2-3; tentatively, D is TRBD2 (6 bases). Trimming took off 4 bases at V and 4 bases at J, with 13 bases between the two ends. CDR1 and CDR2 from the germline V gene are SGHDT and YYEEEE. The CDR3 extends over 14 amino acids.

This clone turned up a few times. The V gene is TRBV28, the J gene TRBJ2-7; possible D gene TRBD1, 6 bases. This CDR3 region has 15 residues. Germline loops: CDR1 MDHEN, CDR2 SYDVKM. The germline V and J ends were trimmed by 6 bases and 3 bases, with 18 bases remaining between them. CDR3 bases: TGTGCCAGCAGCCTTACAGGGCCAGTGATCTACGAGCAGTACTTC. This gives the protein CASSLTGPVIYEQYF.

The rearrangement links TRBV28 to TRBJ2-7; 7 bases are a match to TRBD1. Germline loops: CDR1 MDHEN, CDR2 SYDVKM. V gave up 5 bases and J gave up 5 bases; unmatched junction bases: 12. This CDR3 is built from 15 residues. CDR3 sequence reads: CASSLPGTARHEQYF. The CDR3 DNA reads TGTGCCAGCAGTCTCCCCGGGACAGCGCGCCACGAGCAGTACTTC.

The chain employs TRBV5-1 and TRBJ2-5; 10 bases map to TRBD1. Germline assignment: CDR1 SGHRS and CDR2 YFSETQ. Losses at the gene ends were 0 bases for V and 5 bases for J; bases not matched to a gene: 4. CDR3 length: 15 residues. The CDR3 protein is CASSLATGGFETQYF. CDR3 bases: TGCGCCAGCAGCTTGGCGACAGGGGGCTTTGAGACCCAGTACTTC.